This is a list of T cell receptor beta chains from one sample in a study of T cell responses to AZD1222 COVID-19 vaccine. Data came from immunoSEQ multiplex PCR; TCRdb stores just in-frame clones and leaves some out. Here the sample spans 65,000 to 85,000 clones, approximately 90% being singletons. The input for sequencing was peripheral blood, taken on day 0 of AZD1222 vaccination. The source is an adult in good health. CDR3s include the opening cysteine and the closing phenylalanine or tryptophan. Fields, in order: clone size, J gene, D gene, V gene, CDR3 DNA, CDR3 protein. A D gene is named only where the DNA matches it firmly. Rows give clone size only sometimes, using once, few, many, or a class for an expanded clone.

NA TRBJ1-2 NA TRBV3-1/TRBV3-2 TGTGCCAGCAGCCAAGATACCCCCAACGGCTACACCTTC CASSQDTPNGYTF
few TRBJ2-1 NA TRBV7-3 TGTGCCAGCAGCTTCTCAGGGAATAGGGGAAATGAGCAGTTCTTC CASSFSGNRGNEQFF
NA TRBJ2-1 NA TRBV19 TGTGCCAGTAGTGGGCGTTCCGTCGAGCAGTTCTTC CASSGRSVEQFF
NA TRBJ2-1 TRBD2 TRBV4-1 TGCGCCAGCAGCTTACGATATAAGCGGGGGGAGCAGTTCTTC CASSLRYKRGEQFF
NA TRBJ2-1 NA TRBV12-3/TRBV12-4 TGTGCCAGCAGACCGGGACAATACAATGAGCAGTTCTTC CASRPGQYNEQFF
NA TRBJ2-1 TRBD2 TRBV28 TGTGCCAGCAGCCCTCCGGGACTAGGGGGCTACAATGAGCAGTTCTTC CASSPPGLGGYNEQFF
NA TRBJ2-3 NA TRBV21-1 TGTGCCAGCAGCAACAGGGTCGCAGATACGCAGTATTTT CASSNRVADTQYF
NA TRBJ2-2 TRBD1 TRBV11-3 TGTGCCAGCAGCTCCCGGGACAGAAACACCGGGGAGCTGTTTTTT CASSSRDRNTGELFF
NA TRBJ1-1 TRBD1 TRBV12-3/TRBV12-4 TGTGCCAGCAGTCCGACAGGGCCCACTGAAGCTTTCTTT CASSPTGPTEAFF
once TRBJ1-5 NA TRBV28 TGTGCCAGCAGTTTGGGGGGGGCAACTCAGCCCCAGCATTTT CASSLGGATQPQHF
NA TRBJ1-1 NA TRBV6-5 TGTGCCAGCAGGCACCACGACCTGAACACTGAAGCTTTCTTT CASRHHDLNTEAFF
few TRBJ1-1 NA TRBV19 TGTGCCAGTAGCCAATCGGACCACACCGCTCGGACTGAAGCTTTCTTT CASSQSDHTARTEAFF
NA TRBJ2-1 NA TRBV27 TGTGCCAGCAGTCCCGTAGCGGAAAGGGGAAATGAGCAGTTCTTC CASSPVAERGNEQFF
NA TRBJ1-1 TRBD1 TRBV5-4 TGTGCCAGCAGCTTGGGCGGGACAGCCTCGAACACTGAAGCTTTCTTT CASSLGGTASNTEAFF
NA TRBJ2-2 NA TRBV20-1 TGCAGTGCCTGGAACACCGGGGAGCTGTTTTTT CSAWNTGELFF
NA TRBJ2-5 NA TRBV7-2 TGTGCCAGCAGCTTAGAGGGGGGCATGAAGACCCAGTACTTC CASSLEGGMKTQYF
few TRBJ1-1 TRBD1 TRBV7-2 TGTGCCAGCAGCTTACGGCCGGGACAGGGGATTTTGAACACTGAAGCTTTCTTT CASSLRPGQGILNTEAFF
NA TRBJ2-4 TRBD2 TRBV28 TGTGCCAGCAGTGAAAATAGCGGGAAAAACATTCAGTACTTC CASSENSGKNIQYF
NA TRBJ1-4 NA TRBV7-9 TGTGCCAGCAGCCCAGAAGGGGGGCTCGGGGAAAAACTGTTTTTT CASSPEGGLGEKLFF
once TRBJ2-2 NA TRBV19 TGTGCCAGCGGACGGTCCGGCGGGGGGGAGCTGTTTTTT CASGRSGGGELFF
NA TRBJ1-3 NA TRBV18 TGTGCCAGCTCACCACCGGGGGCCTTCGGAAACACCATATATTTT CASSPPGAFGNTIYF
NA TRBJ1-1 NA TRBV20-1 TGCAGTGCCGGACGGTACACTGAAGCTTTCTTT CSAGRYTEAFF
NA TRBJ1-4 TRBD1 TRBV7-9 TGTGCCAGCAGCCCGACAGGGGGCGTTGGCGAAAAACTGTTTTTT CASSPTGGVGEKLFF
NA TRBJ1-6 NA TRBV25-1 TGTGCCAGCAGTGACTCGCAGGCCTCGAATTCACCCCTCCACTTT CASSDSQASNSPLHF
NA TRBJ2-7 NA TRBV7-2 TGTGCCAGCAGCTTAGCGTCGACCCTCCCCTACGAGCAGTACTTC CASSLASTLPYEQYF
NA TRBJ1-1 NA TRBV6-5 TGTGCCACGCGCTGGGGCCGGAACACTGAAGCTTTCTTT CATRWGRNTEAFF
NA TRBJ1-1 NA TRBV7-9 TGTGCCAGCAGGGCAGATAAGAACACTGAAGCTTTCTTT CASRADKNTEAFF
NA TRBJ2-7 TRBD1 TRBV7-2 TGTGCCAGCAGCTTAGGAGGGGACAGCTCCTACGAGCAGTACTTC CASSLGGDSSYEQYF
NA TRBJ1-4 NA TRBV4-1 TGCGCCAGCAGCCAAGAGGTGGGGGCCGGAGATAAAAAACTGTTTTTT CASSQEVGAGDKKLFF
NA TRBJ2-7 NA TRBV12-3/TRBV12-4 TGTGCCAGCAGTTATCTTCCCACCCACGAGCAGTACTTC CASSYLPTHEQYF
NA TRBJ2-1 TRBD1 TRBV18 TGTGCCAGCTCACGGGACAGCAGCTACAATGAGCAGTTCTTC CASSRDSSYNEQFF
NA TRBJ2-2 NA TRBV5-1 TGCGCCAGCAGCTTGGATCACGGGGAGCTGTTTTTT CASSLDHGELFF
NA TRBJ2-2 NA TRBV6-1 TGTGCCAGCAGTGGGGTTGGGGGGTCGAACACCGGGGAGCTGTTTTTT CASSGVGGSNTGELFF
NA TRBJ1-5 NA TRBV3-1/TRBV3-2 TGTGCCAGCAGCCAATCATTGGCTAGCAATCAGCCCCAGCATTTT CASSQSLASNQPQHF
NA TRBJ1-3 NA TRBV6-5 TGTGCCACCGGCTCGACCGGGAGAGAGACGTATGGCATATATTTT CATGSTGRETYGIYF
NA TRBJ1-5 NA TRBV7-2 TGTGCCAGCAGCTTAGGACGAGGGGGGCGTCAGCCCCAGCATTTT CASSLGRGGRQPQHF
NA TRBJ2-2 NA TRBV6-5 TGTGCCAGCAGTTACTCACGCTATGCCGGGGAGCTGTTTTTT CASSYSRYAGELFF
NA TRBJ1-2 TRBD1 TRBV7-2 TGTGCCAGCAGCTTAGCGAGTGTACAGGGGGGTGGCTACACCTTC CASSLASVQGGGYTF
few TRBJ2-7 NA TRBV11-2 TGTGCCAGCAGCTACCCCAAGACAAATTCCTACGAGCAGTACTTC CASSYPKTNSYEQYF
NA TRBJ1-4 NA TRBV29-1 TGCAGCGTTCCCGGAGGAGGAACTAATGAAAAACTGTTTTTT CSVPGGGTNEKLFF
NA TRBJ2-5 TRBD2 TRBV5-4 TGTGCCAGCAGCCTGGAGCGGGGGGGGTATGAGACCCAGTACTTC CASSLERGGYETQYF
NA TRBJ2-3 NA TRBV3-1/TRBV3-2 TGTGCCAGCAGCCACGCAGGAGAGGCGCAGTATTTT CASSHAGEAQYF
NA TRBJ1-6 NA TRBV9 TGTGCCAGCAGCGTAGGTGGTTGGGGGGGAAATTCACCCCTCCACTTT CASSVGGWGGNSPLHF
NA TRBJ1-6 TRBD1 TRBV6-4 TGTGCCAGCAGCGAAGACAGGGGATCTAATTCACCCCTCCACTTT CASSEDRGSNSPLHF
NA TRBJ1-1 TRBD1 TRBV3-1/TRBV3-2 TGTGCCAGCAGCCTCTACGGACAGGGCACTGAAGCTTTCTTT CASSLYGQGTEAFF
NA TRBJ2-7 NA TRBV5-1 TGCGCCAGCAGGCAAGATCTCTACGAGCAGTACTTC CASRQDLYEQYF
NA TRBJ2-7 NA TRBV4-1 TGCGCCAGCAGCCAAGGCATAGGGATCTACGAGCAGTACTTC CASSQGIGIYEQYF
NA TRBJ2-3 TRBD2 TRBV28 TGTGCCAGCAGTCCCCCCAGCGGGGGGCTTCCAGATACGCAGTATTTT CASSPPSGGLPDTQYF
NA TRBJ1-5 NA TRBV7-6 TGTGCCAGCAGCTTAGGTGCATCGACCTTCAATCAGCCCCAGCATTTT CASSLGASTFNQPQHF
NA TRBJ2-7 NA TRBV3-1/TRBV3-2 TGTGCCAGCAGCCAAGAAGGTTACGAGCAGTACTTC CASSQEGYEQYF
NA TRBJ2-5 NA TRBV19 TGTGCCAGATACTTGAATCAGACTATGATGCGAGGGAGAGAAGAGACCCAGTACTTC CARYLNQTMMRGREETQYF
NA TRBJ2-7 NA TRBV29-1 TGCAGCGTTGAACTAGAGCGGAACGAGCAGTACTTC CSVELERNEQYF
once TRBJ2-1 NA TRBV7-2 TGTGCCAGCAGCACCCGGGACGGCTACAATGAGCAGTTCTTC CASSTRDGYNEQFF
NA TRBJ2-7 NA TRBV7-6 TGTGCCAGCAGCCCGAACCGGTACGAGCAGTACTTC CASSPNRYEQYF
NA TRBJ2-7 NA TRBV5-1 TGCGCCAGCAGCTTGGAGGACGGGGTCGAGCAGTACTTC CASSLEDGVEQYF
NA TRBJ1-2 NA TRBV7-9 TGTGCCGGGGGCCAGGGAGGTATCTATGGCTACACCTTC CAGGQGGIYGYTF
NA TRBJ2-7 TRBD2 TRBV28 TGTGCCAGCAGTTTCTCCCCCGGGGGGACCTACGAGCAGTACTTC CASSFSPGGTYEQYF
NA TRBJ2-2 NA TRBV11-2 TGTGCCAGCAGCTTTAGGGGGGCAGGGGAAAACACCGGGGAGCTGTTTTTT CASSFRGAGENTGELFF
medium-sized TRBJ1-2 TRBD1 TRBV5-1 TGCGCCAGCAGCTTGGCGGGGACAGGGGGAGAGGGCTACACCTTC CASSLAGTGGEGYTF
NA TRBJ2-1 TRBD2 TRBV27 TGTGCCAGCAGTTTTCAACTAGCGGGGGGTCGGTTCTTC CASSFQLAGGRFF